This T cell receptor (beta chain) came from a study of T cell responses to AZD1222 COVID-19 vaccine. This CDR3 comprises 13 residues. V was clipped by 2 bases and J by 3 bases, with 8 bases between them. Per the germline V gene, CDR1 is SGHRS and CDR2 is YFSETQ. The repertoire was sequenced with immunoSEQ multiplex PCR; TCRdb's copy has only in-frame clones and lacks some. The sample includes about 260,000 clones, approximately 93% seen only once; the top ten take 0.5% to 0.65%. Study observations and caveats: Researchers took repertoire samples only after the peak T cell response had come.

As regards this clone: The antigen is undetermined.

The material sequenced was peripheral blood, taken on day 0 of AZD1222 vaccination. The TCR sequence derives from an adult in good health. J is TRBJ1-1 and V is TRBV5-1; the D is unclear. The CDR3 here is CASSLKMDTEAFF. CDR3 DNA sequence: TGCGCCAGCAGCTTAAAAATGGACACTGAAGCTTTCTTT.